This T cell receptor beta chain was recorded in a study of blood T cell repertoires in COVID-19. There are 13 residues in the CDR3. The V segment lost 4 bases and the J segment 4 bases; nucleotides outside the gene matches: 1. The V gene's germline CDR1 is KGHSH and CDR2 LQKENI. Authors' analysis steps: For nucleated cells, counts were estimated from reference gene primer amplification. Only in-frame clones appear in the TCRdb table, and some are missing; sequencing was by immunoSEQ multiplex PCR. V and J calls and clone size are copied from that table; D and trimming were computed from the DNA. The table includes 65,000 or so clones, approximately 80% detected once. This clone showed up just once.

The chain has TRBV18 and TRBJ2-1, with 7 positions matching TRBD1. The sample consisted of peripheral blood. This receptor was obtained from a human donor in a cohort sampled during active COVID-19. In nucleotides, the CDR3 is TGTGCCAGCTCACTGGACAGGTACAATGAGCAGTTCTTC. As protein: CASSLDRYNEQFF.